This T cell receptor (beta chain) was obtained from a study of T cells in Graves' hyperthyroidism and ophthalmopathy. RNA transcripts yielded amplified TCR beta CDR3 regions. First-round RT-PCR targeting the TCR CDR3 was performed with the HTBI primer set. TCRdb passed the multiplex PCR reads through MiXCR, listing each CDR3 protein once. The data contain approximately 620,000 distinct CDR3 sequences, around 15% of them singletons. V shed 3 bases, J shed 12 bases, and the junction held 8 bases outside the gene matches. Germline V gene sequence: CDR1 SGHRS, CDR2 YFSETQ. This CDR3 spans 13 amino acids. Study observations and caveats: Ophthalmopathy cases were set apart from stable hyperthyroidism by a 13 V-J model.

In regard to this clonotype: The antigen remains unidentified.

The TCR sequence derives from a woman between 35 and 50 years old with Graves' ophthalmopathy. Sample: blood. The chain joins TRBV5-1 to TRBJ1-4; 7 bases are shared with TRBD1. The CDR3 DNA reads TGCGCCAGCAGCTCGGAAACAGGGGATCAACTGTTTTTT. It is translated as CASSSETGDQLFF.